Presented here are 11 T cell receptor beta chains from one specimen sequenced in a study of long-term antiretroviral therapy in people with HIV (dated by TCRdb to the early 2020s). The immunoSEQ hsTCRB v3.0 assay was used at survey level resolution to sequence the TRB variable region. TCRdb's version of the immuneACCESS table is confined to in-frame rearrangements and falls short of the full clone set. An unresolved V gene accounts for under half of the shortfall where checked; the remainder is of unknown origin. The sample records about 21,000 clones, just over 75% of which are singletons. The leading ten clones occupy around 6.9% of the sample. The source was unsorted PBMCs, collected 2.2 years after starting antiretroviral therapy. These receptors were taken from a man over 45 with HIV.

The chain joins TRBV11-3 to TRBJ2-1, with 13 bases identical to TRBD2. Per germline, CDR1 SGHNT and CDR2 YENEEA. The length of the CDR3 is 17 residues. After removal of 1 base from V and 10 bases from J, the junction contained 10 bases not matched to a gene. CDR3 region: CASSLATGLAGSYEQFF. The CDR3, as DNA: TGTGCCAGCAGCTTAGCCACGGGACTAGCGGGATCATACGAGCAGTTCTTC.

This chain joins TRBV2 and TRBJ1-1; the match to TRBD1 covers 7 bases. Germline V gene sequence: CDR1 SNHLY, CDR2 FYNNEI. V was pared by 9 bases and J by 0 bases, with 13 bases of the junction left unmatched. The CDR3 loop spans 16 amino acids. CDR3 amino acids: CARGLDRAIMNTEAFF. CDR3 in DNA: TGTGCCAGGGGTTTAGACAGGGCAATAATGAACACTGAAGCTTTCTTT.

The CDR3 spells CASSRTGGHNQPQHF. CDR3 DNA: TGTGCCAGCAGTCGGACAGGGGGGCACAATCAGCCCCAGCATTTT. The J gene is TRBJ1-5, the V gene TRBV6-6, with 10 bases aligning to TRBD1. CDR3 length: 15 residues. Germline V gene data show CDR1 as MNHNY and CDR2 as SVGAGI (reference sequence). V shed 5 bases and J 3 bases; nucleotides not matched to a gene: 4.

This chain joins TRBV18 and TRBJ2-1; D is perhaps TRBD2 (5 bases). V dropped 6 bases and J dropped 6 bases, with 12 bases sitting between them. Germline loops: CDR1 KGHSH, CDR2 LQKENI. The CDR3 totals 13 residues. The CDR3 DNA sequence: TGTGCCAGCTCCCTCCTCGAGGGCAATGAGCAGTTCTTC. This codes for CASSLLEGNEQFF.

This chain joins TRBV2 and TRBJ2-5; 8 nucleotides line up with TRBD2. The CDR3 contains 15 residues. Germline V gene data show CDR1 as SNHLY and CDR2 as FYNNEI. The ends lost 3 bases at V and 3 bases at J; junction bases unmatched: 6. CDR3 region: CASSDVLAVKETQYF. Here the CDR3 DNA reads TGTGCCAGCAGTGATGTACTAGCGGTAAAAGAGACCCAGTACTTC.

Only one count was recorded for this clone. A junction end diverges from the germline sequence, so it may reflect a read error. The chain is built from TRBV5-4 and TRBJ2-4; 9 nucleotides line up with TRBD1. The germline gives CDR1 SGHNT, CDR2 YYREEE (reference sequence). The CDR3 runs to 14 residues. The CDR3 spells CASSSGTSGQGSNF. CDR3 nucleotide sequence: TGTGCCAGCAGCTCAGGGACTTCGGGACAGGGATCGAACTTC.

The chain joins TRBV5-4 to TRBJ2-7; D could derive from TRBD1 or TRBD2 (6 bases each). V was shortened by 4 bases and J by 0 bases, with 14 bases between the two germline ends. Germline assignment: CDR1 SGHNT and CDR2 YYREEE (reference sequence). The CDR3 runs 15 residues. CDR3 DNA: TGTGCCAGCAGCCGTCAAGGGGGGACCTCCTACGAGCAGTACTTC. Translation gives CASSRQGGTSYEQYF.

The chain couples TRBV19 to TRBJ2-1; either TRBD1 or TRBD2 may fit D (5 bases each). V shed 7 bases and J shed 12 bases, with 19 bases lying between them. Germline V gene data show CDR1 as LNHDA and CDR2 as SQIVND (reference sequence). This CDR3 has 13 amino acids. The CDR3 nucleotides read TGTGCCAGTACCGATCCCGGGACCATCGGGCAGTTCTTC. Translated: CASTDPGTIGQFF.

This clone was recorded only once. The chain couples TRBV7-3 to TRBJ2-2; 10 bases are shared with TRBD2. The CDR3 is 21 amino acids. CDR1 SGHTA and CDR2 FQGTGA come from the germline V gene. Trimming took 1 base from V and 4 from J; bases not matched to a gene: 18. CDR3 region: CASSLRPRGITSGASTGELFF. As DNA, the CDR3 is TGTGCCAGCAGCTTAAGACCCAGGGGCATCACTAGCGGGGCATCCACCGGGGAGCTGTTTTTT.

The chain uses TRBV7-2 and TRBJ2-7, with D hard to call. Germline V gives CDR1 SGHTA, CDR2 FQGNSA. The CDR3 runs 12 residues. V was shortened by 2 bases and J by 2 bases, with 4 bases between the two germline ends. The CDR3 DNA reads as TGTGCCAGCAGCTTACCTCCCTACGAGCAGTACTTC. Amino acid sequence: CASSLPPYEQYF.

V is TRBV9 and J is TRBJ2-1; 10 bases agree with TRBD2. There are 15 residues in the CDR3. J lost 4 bases, V lost 3 bases, and 4 bases had no gene match. The V gene's germline CDR1 is SGDLS and CDR2 YYNGEE. CDR3 in DNA: TGTGCCAGCAGCGAAAGGACTAGCGGATACAATGAGCAGTTCTTC. Protein: CASSERTSGYNEQFF.